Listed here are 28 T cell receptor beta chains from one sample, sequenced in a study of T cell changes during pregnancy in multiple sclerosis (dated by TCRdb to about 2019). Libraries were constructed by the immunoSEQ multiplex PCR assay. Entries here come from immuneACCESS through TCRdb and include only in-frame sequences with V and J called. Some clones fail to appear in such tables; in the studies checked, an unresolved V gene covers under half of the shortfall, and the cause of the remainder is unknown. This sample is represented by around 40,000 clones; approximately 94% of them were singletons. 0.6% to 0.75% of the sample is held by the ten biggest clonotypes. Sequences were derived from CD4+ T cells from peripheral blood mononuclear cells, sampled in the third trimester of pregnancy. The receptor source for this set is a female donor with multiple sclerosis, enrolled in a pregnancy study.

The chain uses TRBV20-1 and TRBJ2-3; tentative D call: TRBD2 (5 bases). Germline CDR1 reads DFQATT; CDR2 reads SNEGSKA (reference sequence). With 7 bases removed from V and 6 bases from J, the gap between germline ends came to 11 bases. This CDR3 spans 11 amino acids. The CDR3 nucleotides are TGCAGTGGGGAAGAGGGCGATACGCAGTATTTT. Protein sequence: CSGEEGDTQYF.

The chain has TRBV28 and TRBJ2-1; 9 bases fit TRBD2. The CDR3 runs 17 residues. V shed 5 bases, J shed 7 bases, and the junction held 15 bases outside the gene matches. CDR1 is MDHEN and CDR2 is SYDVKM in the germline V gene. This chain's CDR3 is CASSTLYRAGGRNEQFF. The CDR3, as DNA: TGTGCCAGCAGTACCCTATATCGAGCGGGAGGTCGGAATGAGCAGTTCTTC.

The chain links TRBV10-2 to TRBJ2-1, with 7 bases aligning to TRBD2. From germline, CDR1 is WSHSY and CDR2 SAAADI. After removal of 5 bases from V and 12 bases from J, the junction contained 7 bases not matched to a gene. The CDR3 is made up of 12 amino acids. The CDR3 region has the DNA TGCGCCAGCAGTCTCGAACTAGCGAGGCAGTTCTTC. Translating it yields CASSLELARQFF.

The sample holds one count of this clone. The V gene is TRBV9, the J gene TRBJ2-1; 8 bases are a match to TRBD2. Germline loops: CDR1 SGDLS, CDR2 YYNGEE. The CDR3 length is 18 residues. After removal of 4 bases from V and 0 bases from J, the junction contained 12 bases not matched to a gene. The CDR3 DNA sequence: TGTGCCAGCAGCCCGGAGGGAGCGGGGGCCTTCTCCTACAATGAGCAGTTCTTC. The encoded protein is CASSPEGAGAFSYNEQFF.

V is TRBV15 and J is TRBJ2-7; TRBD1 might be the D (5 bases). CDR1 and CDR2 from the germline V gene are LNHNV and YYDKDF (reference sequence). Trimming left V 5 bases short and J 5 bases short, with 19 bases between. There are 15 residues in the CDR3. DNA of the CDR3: TGTGCCACCAGCTCCGGCGCCAGGGTACTTAACGAGCAGTACTTC. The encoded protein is CATSSGARVLNEQYF.

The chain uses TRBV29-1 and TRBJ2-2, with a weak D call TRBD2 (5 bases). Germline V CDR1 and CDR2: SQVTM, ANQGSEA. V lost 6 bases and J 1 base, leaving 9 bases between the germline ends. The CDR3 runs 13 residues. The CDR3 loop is CSVHSGNTGELFF. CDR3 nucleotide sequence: TGCAGCGTCCACAGCGGGAACACCGGGGAGCTGTTTTTT.

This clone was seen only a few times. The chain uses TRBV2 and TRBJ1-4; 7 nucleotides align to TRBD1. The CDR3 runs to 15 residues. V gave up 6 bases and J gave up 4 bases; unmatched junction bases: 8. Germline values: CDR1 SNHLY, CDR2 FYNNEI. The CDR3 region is CASRERDSFNEKLFF. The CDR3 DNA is TGTGCCAGCAGGGAAAGGGACAGCTTTAATGAAAAACTGTTTTTT.

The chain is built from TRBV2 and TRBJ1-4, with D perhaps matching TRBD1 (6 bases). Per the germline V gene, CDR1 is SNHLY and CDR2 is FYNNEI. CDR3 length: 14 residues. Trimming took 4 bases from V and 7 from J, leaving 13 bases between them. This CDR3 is CASSVGTTGEKLFF. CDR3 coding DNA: TGTGCCAGCAGTGTTGGGACAACGGGTGAAAAACTGTTTTTT.

The CDR3 protein is CASSPYNEQFF. For the CDR3, the DNA is TGTGCCAGCAGCCCATACAATGAGCAGTTCTTC. The chain combines TRBV11-2 with TRBJ2-1; D unclear. V was pared by 5 bases and J by 4 bases, with 3 bases between. CDR1 is SGHAT and CDR2 is FQNNGV in the germline V gene. The CDR3 consists of 11 residues.

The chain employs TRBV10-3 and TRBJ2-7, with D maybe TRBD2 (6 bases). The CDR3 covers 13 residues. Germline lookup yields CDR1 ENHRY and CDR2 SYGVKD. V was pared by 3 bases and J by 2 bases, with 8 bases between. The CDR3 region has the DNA TGTGCCATCAGTGATGGAGGGGCCTACGAGCAGTACTTC. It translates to CAISDGGAYEQYF.

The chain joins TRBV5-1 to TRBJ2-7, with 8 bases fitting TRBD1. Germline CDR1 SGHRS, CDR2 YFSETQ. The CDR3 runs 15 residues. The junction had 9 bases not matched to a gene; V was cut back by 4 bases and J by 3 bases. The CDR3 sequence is CASSLGTGLNYEQYF. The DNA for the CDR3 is TGCGCCAGCAGCCTAGGGACAGGCTTGAACTACGAGCAGTACTTC.

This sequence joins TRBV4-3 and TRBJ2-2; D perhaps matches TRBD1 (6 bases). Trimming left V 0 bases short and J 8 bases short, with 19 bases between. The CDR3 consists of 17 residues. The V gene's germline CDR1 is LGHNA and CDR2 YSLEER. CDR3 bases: TGCGCCAGCAGCCAAGATCCCCAGGGGAGTATTCAGGGGGAGCTGTTTTTT. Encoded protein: CASSQDPQGSIQGELFF.

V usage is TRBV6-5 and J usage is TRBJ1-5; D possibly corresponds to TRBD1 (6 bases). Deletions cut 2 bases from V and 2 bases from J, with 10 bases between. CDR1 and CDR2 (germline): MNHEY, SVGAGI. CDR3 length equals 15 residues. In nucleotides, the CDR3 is TGTGCCAGCAGTTACCGGGCAGGGGGCAATCAGCCCCAGCATTTT. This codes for CASSYRAGGNQPQHF.

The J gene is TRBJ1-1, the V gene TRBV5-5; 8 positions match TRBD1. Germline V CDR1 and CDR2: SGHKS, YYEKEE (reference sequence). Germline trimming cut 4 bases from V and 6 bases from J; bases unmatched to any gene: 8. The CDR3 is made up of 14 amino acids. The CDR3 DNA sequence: TGTGCCAGCAGCCGGAGGACAGGGTACCCTGAAGCTTTCTTT. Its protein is CASSRRTGYPEAFF.

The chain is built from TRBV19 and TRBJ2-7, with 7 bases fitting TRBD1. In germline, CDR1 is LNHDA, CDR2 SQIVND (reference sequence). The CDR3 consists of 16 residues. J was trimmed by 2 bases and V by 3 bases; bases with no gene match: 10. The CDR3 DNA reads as TGTGCCAGTAGTATTCGGATAGGGGGCAAGACCTACGAGCAGTACTTC. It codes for CASSIRIGGKTYEQYF.

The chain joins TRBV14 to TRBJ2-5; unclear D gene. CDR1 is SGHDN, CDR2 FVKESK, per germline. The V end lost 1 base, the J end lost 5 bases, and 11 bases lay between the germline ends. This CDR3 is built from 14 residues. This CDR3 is CASSQGARSETQYF. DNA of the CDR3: TGTGCCAGCAGCCAAGGCGCTAGGAGTGAGACCCAGTACTTC.

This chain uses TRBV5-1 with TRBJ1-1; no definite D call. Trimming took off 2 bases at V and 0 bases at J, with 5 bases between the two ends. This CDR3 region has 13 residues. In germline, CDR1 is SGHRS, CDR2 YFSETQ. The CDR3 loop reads CASSFSVNTEAFF. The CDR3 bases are TGCGCCAGCAGCTTCTCAGTGAACACTGAAGCTTTCTTT. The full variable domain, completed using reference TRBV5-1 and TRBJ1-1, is KAGVTQTPRYLIKTRGQQVTLSCSPISGHRSVSWYQQTPGQGLQFLFEYFSETQRNKGNFPGRFSGRQFSNSRSEMNVSTLELGDSALYLCASSFSVNTEAFFGQGTRLTVV.

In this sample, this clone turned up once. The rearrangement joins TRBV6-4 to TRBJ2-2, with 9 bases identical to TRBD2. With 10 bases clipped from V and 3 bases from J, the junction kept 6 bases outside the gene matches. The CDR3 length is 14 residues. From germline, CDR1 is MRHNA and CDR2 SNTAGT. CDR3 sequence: CATRTSAYTGELFF. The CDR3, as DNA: TGTGCCACCCGGACTAGCGCTTACACCGGGGAGCTGTTTTTT.

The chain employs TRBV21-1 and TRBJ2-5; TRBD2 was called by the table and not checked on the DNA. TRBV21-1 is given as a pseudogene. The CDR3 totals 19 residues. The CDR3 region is CASSKAHGTSGGRRETQYF. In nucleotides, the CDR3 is TGTGCCAGCAGCAAAGCGCATGGGACTAGCGGGGGGCGTCGAGAGACCCAGTACTTC.

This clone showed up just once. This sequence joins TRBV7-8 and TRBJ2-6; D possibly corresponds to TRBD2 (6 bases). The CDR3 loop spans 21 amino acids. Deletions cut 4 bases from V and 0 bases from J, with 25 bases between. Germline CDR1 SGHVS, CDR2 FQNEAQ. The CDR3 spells CASSSGVPLRGRISGANVLTF. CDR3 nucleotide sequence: TGTGCCAGCAGCTCGGGAGTCCCCCTGCGGGGACGGATCTCTGGGGCCAACGTCCTGACTTTC.

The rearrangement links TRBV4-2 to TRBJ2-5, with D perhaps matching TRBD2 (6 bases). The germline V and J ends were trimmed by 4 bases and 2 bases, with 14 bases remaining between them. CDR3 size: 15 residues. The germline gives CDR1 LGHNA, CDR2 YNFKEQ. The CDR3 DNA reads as TGTGCCAGCAGCCCCGGGGGAGACTCTCAAGAGACCCAGTACTTC. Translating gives CASSPGGDSQETQYF.

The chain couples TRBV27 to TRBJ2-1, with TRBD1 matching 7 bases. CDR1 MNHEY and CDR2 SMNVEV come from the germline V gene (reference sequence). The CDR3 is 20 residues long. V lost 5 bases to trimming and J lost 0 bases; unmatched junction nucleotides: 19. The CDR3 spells CASSIRMTGWPESSYNEQFF. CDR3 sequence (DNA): TGTGCCAGCAGTATCCGAATGACAGGGTGGCCCGAAAGCTCCTACAATGAGCAGTTCTTC.

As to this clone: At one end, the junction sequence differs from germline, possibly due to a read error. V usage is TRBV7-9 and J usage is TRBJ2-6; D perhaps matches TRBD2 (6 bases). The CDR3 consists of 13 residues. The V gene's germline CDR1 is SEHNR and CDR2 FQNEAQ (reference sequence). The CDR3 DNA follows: TGTGCCAGCAGCTTTGGCGGGGTCAACGTCCTGACTTTC. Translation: CASSFGGVNVLTF.

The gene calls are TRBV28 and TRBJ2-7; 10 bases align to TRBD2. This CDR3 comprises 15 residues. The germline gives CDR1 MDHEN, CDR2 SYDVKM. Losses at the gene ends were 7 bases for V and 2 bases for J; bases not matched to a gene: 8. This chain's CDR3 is CASTPQSGRAYEQYF. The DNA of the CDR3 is TGTGCCAGCACTCCTCAAAGCGGGAGGGCCTACGAGCAGTACTTC.

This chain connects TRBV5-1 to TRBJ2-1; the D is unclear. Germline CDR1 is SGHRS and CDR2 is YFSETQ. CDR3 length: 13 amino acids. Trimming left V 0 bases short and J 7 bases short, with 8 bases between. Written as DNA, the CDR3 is TGCGCCAGCAGCTTGGCCTATGCAAATGAGCAGTTCTTC. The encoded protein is CASSLAYANEQFF.

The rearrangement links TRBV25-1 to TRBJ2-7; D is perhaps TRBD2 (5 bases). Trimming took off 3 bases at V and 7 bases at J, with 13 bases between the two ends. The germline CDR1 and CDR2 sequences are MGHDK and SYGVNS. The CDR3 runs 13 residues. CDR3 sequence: CASSDWAPGEQYF. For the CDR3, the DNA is TGTGCCAGCAGTGATTGGGCCCCGGGGGAGCAGTACTTC.

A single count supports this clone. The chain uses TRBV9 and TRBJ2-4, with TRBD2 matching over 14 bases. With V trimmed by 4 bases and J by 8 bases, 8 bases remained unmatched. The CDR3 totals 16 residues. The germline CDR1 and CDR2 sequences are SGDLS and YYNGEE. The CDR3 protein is CASSRTSGGTNDIQYF. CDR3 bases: TGTGCCAGCAGCAGGACTAGCGGGGGGACTAATGACATTCAGTACTTC. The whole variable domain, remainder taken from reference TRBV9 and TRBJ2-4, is DSGVTQTPKHLITATGQRVTLRCSPRSGDLSVYWYQQSLDQGLQFLIQYYNGEERAKGNILERFSAQQFPDLHSELNLSSLELGDSALYFCASSRTSGGTNDIQYFGAGTRLSVL.

Written as DNA, the CDR3 is TGTGCCTGGAGTGTCCCCCCGGGACAGCCCGGGGCCAACGTCCTGACTTTC. It specifies CAWSVPPGQPGANVLTF. This sequence joins TRBV30 and TRBJ2-6; 7 nucleotides agree with TRBD1. The trim removed 0 bases at V and 4 bases at J, leaving 9 bases unmatched. CDR1 GTSNPN and CDR2 SVGIG come from the germline V gene (reference sequence). The CDR3 is made up of 17 amino acids.